What follows describes a single T cell receptor beta chain. This sample stems from a study of blood T cell repertoires in COVID-19. In the study overall: Samples taken during acute and convalescent COVID-19 were collected in the United States, Italy and Spain. Sources were T cells, B-cell-depleted T cells, or PBMCs; the material itself was cDNA or gDNA.

TCRdb keeps only in-frame clones here, not all; method: immunoSEQ multiplex PCR. The sample shows around 47,000 clones, around 90% of them seen only once. There are 16 residues in the CDR3. The germline gives CDR1 SGHTA, CDR2 FQGNSA. The V and J ends lost 1 base and 7 bases respectively, with 19 bases between them. The V call is TRBV7-2, the J call TRBJ1-2; possible D gene TRBD1, 5 bases. The TCR was taken from a woman at least 80 years old in a cohort sampled during active or convalescent COVID-19. Input material: peripheral blood. This chain's CDR3 is CASSLDRGRQGGGYTF. CDR3 in DNA: TGTGCCAGCAGCTTAGATAGGGGTCGGCAGGGAGGTGGCTACACCTTC.